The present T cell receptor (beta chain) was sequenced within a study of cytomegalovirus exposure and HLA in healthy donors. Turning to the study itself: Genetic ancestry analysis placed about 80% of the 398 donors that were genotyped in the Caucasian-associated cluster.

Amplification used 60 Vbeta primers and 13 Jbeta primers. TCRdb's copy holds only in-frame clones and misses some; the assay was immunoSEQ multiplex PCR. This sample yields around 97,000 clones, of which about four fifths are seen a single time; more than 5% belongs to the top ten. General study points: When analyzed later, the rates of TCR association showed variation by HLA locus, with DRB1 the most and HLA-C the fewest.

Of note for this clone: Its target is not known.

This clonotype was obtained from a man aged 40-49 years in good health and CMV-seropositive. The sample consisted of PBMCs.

The CDR3 reads CATSRIRQGGSSPLHF. The CDR3 DNA sequence: TGTGCCACCAGCAGGATAAGACAGGGCGGTAGTTCACCCCTCCACTTT. The chain uses TRBV15 and TRBJ1-6, with TRBD1 matching 7 bases. The CDR3 has 16 amino acids. The germline V gene has CDR1 LNHNV and CDR2 YYDKDF (reference sequence). The V gene end was trimmed by 3 bases and the J gene end by 9 bases; junction bases not matched to a gene: 11.